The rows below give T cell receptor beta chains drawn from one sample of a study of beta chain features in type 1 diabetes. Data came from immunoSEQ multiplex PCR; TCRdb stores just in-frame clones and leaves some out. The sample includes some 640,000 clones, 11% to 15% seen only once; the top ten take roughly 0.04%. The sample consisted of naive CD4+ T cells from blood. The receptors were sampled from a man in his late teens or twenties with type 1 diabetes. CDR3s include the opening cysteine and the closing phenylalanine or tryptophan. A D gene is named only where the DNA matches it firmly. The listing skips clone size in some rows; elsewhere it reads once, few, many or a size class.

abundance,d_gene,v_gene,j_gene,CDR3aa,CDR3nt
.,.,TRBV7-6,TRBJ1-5,CASSLAGFNQPQHF,TGTGCCAGCAGCTTAGCTGGGTTCAATCAGCCCCAGCATTTT
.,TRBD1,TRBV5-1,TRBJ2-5,CASSTATGEETQYF,TGCGCCAGCAGCACAGCGACAGGGGAAGAGACCCAGTACTTC
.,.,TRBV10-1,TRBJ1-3,CASSEGVASGNTIYF,TGCGCCAGCAGTGAAGGCGTAGCGTCTGGAAACACCATATATTTT
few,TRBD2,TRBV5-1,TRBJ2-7,CASSLELAINEQYF,TGCGCCAGCAGCTTGGAACTAGCGATCAACGAGCAGTACTTC
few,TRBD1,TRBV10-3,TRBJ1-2,CAISRGQGDLYGYTF,TGTGCCATCAGTCGGGGACAGGGTGATCTCTATGGCTACACCTTC
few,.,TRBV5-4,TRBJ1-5,CASSSEPQHF,TGTGCCAGCAGCTCGGAGCCCCAGCATTTT
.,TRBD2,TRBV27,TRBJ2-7,CASSLLTGTSVYEQYF,TGTGCCAGCAGTTTGCTCACCGGGACTAGCGTCTACGAGCAGTACTTC
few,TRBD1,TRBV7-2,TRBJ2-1,CASRPDRGHYNEQFF,TGTGCCAGCAGACCGGACAGGGGTCATTACAATGAGCAGTTCTTC
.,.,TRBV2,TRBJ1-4,CASRKAANEKLFF,TGTGCCAGCAGGAAGGCCGCTAATGAAAAACTGTTTTTT
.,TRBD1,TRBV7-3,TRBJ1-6,CASSSSDRGGGSPLHF,TGTGCCAGCAGCTCCTCTGACAGGGGAGGGGGATCACCCCTCCACTTT
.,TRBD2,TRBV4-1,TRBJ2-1,CASSQRQVSGLAGASSYNEQFF,TGCGCCAGCAGCCAGCGCCAGGTTTCGGGACTAGCGGGAGCGTCTTCCTACAATGAGCAGTTCTTC
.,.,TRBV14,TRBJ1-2,CASRLDSSYGYTF,TGTGCCAGCAGACTCGACAGTAGCTATGGCTACACCTTC
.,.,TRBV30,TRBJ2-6,CAWSVGSSGANVLTF,TGTGCCTGGAGTGTGGGGAGCTCTGGGGCCAACGTCCTGACTTTC
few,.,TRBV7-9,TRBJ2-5,CASSSPVSWDLVETQYF,TGTGCCAGCAGCTCCCCAGTCTCGTGGGATTTGGTAGAGACCCAGTACTTC
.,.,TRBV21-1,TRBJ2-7,CASSDPLYEQYF,TGTGCCAGCAGCGACCCCCTTTACGAGCAGTACTTC
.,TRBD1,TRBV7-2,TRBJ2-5,CASSPDRVRETQYF,TGTGCCAGCAGCCCAGACAGGGTGCGAGAGACCCAGTACTTC
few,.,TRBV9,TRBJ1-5,CASSGHRDDQPQHF,TGTGCCAGCAGCGGCCACAGGGACGATCAGCCCCAGCATTTT
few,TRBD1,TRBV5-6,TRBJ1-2,CASSAGTDGYTF,TGTGCCAGCAGCGCCGGGACAGATGGCTACACCTTC
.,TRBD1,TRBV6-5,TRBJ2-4,CASRTGTGGKNIQYF,TGTGCCAGCAGAACCGGGACAGGGGGGAAAAACATTCAGTACTTC
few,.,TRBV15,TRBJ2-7,CATSRVGIGNEQYF,TGTGCCACCAGCAGAGTGGGGATCGGCAACGAGCAGTACTTC
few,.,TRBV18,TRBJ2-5,CASSKRNSETQYF,TGTGCCAGCTCGAAAAGGAACTCAGAGACCCAGTACTTC
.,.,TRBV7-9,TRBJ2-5,CASSPSWGREETQYF,TGTGCCAGCAGCCCGAGTTGGGGCAGGGAGGAGACCCAGTACTTC
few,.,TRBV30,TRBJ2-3,CAWSRGRTDTQYF,TGTGCCTGGAGTAGAGGGAGAACAGATACGCAGTATTTT
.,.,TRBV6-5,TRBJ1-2,CASSPRRPGAYGYTF,TGTGCCAGCAGTCCCCGTCGTCCCGGGGCCTATGGCTACACCTTC
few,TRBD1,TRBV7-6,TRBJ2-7,CASSTGQGAYEQYF,TGTGCCAGCAGTACCGGACAGGGGGCCTACGAGCAGTACTTC
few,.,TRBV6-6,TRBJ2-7,CASKGITDAFYEQYF,TGTGCCAGCAAAGGGATAACTGACGCTTTCTACGAGCAGTACTTC
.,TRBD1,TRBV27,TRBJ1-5,CASSFSDRASQPQHF,TGTGCCAGCAGTTTCTCGGACAGGGCGAGTCAGCCCCAGCATTTT
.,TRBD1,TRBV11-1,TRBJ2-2,CASSPGDRGTGELFF,TGTGCCAGCAGCCCTGGGGACAGGGGGACCGGGGAGCTGTTTTTT
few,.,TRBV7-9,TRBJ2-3,CATSRAGIEYF,TGTGCCACATCCCGGGCAGGGATTGAGTATTTT
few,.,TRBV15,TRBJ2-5,CATSSQGETQYF,TGTGCCACCAGCAGTCAGGGAGAGACCCAGTACTTC
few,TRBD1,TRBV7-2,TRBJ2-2,CASSLPGQVGIGELFF,TGTGCCAGCAGCCTACCGGGACAGGTGGGAATCGGGGAGCTGTTTTTT
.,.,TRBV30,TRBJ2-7,CACEYGRYYEQYF,TGTGCCTGCGAGTACGGGCGCTACTACGAGCAGTACTTC
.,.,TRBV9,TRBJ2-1,CASSASSSSYNEQFF,TGTGCCAGCAGCGCCTCATCCAGCTCCTACAATGAGCAGTTCTTC
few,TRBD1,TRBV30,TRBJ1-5,CAWSATSGTGYKPQHF,TGTGCCTGGAGTGCGACTTCCGGGACAGGGTATAAACCCCAGCATTTT
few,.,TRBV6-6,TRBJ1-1,CASSYGRSRANTEAFF,TGTGCCAGCAGTTACGGGCGCAGTCGGGCGAACACTGAAGCTTTCTTT
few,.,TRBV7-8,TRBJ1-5,CASSFRRGMSNQPQHF,TGTGCCAGCAGCTTCCGGAGGGGAATGAGCAATCAGCCCCAGCATTTT
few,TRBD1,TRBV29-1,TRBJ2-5,CSGHGTGETQYF,TGCAGCGGACACGGGACAGGGGAGACCCAGTACTTC
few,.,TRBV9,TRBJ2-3,CASSPGTMGDTQYF,TGTGCCAGCAGCCCCGGGACGATGGGAGATACGCAGTATTTT
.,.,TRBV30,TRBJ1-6,CAWSVSGSSYNSPLHF,TGTGCCTGGAGTGTGTCAGGGAGCTCCTATAATTCACCCCTCCACTTT
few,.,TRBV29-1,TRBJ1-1,CSVKDRGNTEAFF,TGCAGCGTTAAGGACAGAGGGAACACTGAAGCTTTCTTT
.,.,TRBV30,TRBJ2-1,CAWSLDSYNEQFF,TGTGCCTGGAGTTTGGACAGCTACAATGAGCAGTTCTTC
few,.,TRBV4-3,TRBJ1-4,CASSPMGPFELFF,TGCGCCAGCAGCCCCATGGGACCCTTCGAGCTGTTTTTT
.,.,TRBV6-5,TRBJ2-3,CASSYSGGRLGDTQYF,TGTGCCAGCAGTTACTCAGGTGGGAGGTTGGGAGATACGCAGTATTTT
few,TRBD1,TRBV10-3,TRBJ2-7,CAISGKGTGTYEQYF,TGTGCCATCAGTGGGAAGGGGACAGGGACCTACGAGCAGTACTTC
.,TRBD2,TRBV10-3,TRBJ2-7,CAISGREGSFVSEQYF,TGTGCCATCAGTGGACGGGAGGGGTCATTTGTAAGCGAGCAGTACTTC
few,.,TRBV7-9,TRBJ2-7,CASRRQGGNYEQYF,TGTGCCAGCAGGAGACAGGGAGGGAACTACGAGCAGTACTTC
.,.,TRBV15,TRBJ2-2,CATSRVLADTGELFF,TGTGCCACCAGCAGAGTGCTAGCAGACACCGGGGAGCTGTTTTTT
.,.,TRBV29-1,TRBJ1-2,CSVSSQVNYGYTF,TGCAGCGTTTCAAGCCAGGTGAACTATGGCTACACCTTC
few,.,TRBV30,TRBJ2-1,CAWSGAASREQFF,TGTGCCTGGAGTGGGGCTGCCTCCCGTGAGCAGTTCTTC
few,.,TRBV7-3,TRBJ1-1,CASMVRMNTEAFF,TGTGCCAGCATGGTCCGAATGAACACTGAAGCTTTCTTT
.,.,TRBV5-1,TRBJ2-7,CASSPPRSYEQYF,TGCGCCAGCAGCCCCCCCCGCTCTTACGAGCAGTACTTC
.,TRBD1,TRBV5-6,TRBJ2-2,CASSSKQGAITGELFF,TGTGCCAGCAGCTCCAAACAGGGGGCGATAACCGGGGAGCTGTTTTTT
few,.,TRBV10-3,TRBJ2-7,CAISAQGALTYEQYF,TGTGCCATCAGTGCCCAGGGAGCGTTGACCTACGAGCAGTACTTC